This TCR beta chain was sequenced in a study of cytomegalovirus exposure and HLA in healthy donors. Study-wide results and limits: The authors enumerated some 170 TCR beta chains as linked to cytomegalovirus.

Germline V gives CDR1 MNHEY, CDR2 SMNVEV (reference sequence). This CDR3 spans 16 amino acids. V was pared by 6 bases and J by 1 base, with 12 bases of the junction left unmatched. This clone was picked up one time. Its antigen is undetermined. Measured with immunoSEQ multiplex PCR; TCRdb has only the in-frame clones, and not every one. This repertoire shows about 110,000 clones, 85% to 90% found once; its top ten account for over 1.3%. The sample comprised PBMCs. The chain combines TRBV27 with TRBJ2-7, with 7 bases identical to TRBD1. This TCR was recovered from a woman aged 25 to 39 in good health and CMV-seropositive. CDR3 DNA: TGTGCCAGCAGACCCCAGGGGGAAGGCGATTCCTACGAGCAGTACTTC. Translation gives CASRPQGEGDSYEQYF.